The present entry profiles one T cell receptor (beta chain) with its context. This record comes from a study of blood T cell repertoires in COVID-19. Trimming removed 2 bases at V and 14 bases at J, with 13 bases between. Germline CDR1 reads LGHDT; CDR2 reads YNNKEL (reference sequence). CDR3 length: 13 amino acids. Which cohort a participant joined came from the clinical history participants gave. Only in-frame clones appear in the TCRdb table, and some are missing; sequencing was by immunoSEQ multiplex PCR. The sample comprises hundreds of thousands of clones, around 89% of which are singletons, and approximately 1% rests with the top ten.

V is TRBV3-1 (or the pseudogene TRBV3-2) and J is TRBJ1-6; D unclear. Sequenced input: PBMCs or T cells enriched from blood (not recorded which). The receptor comes from a man aged 18 to 35 who had recovered from COVID-19. The CDR3 loop reads CASSQSRSRALHF. CDR3 bases: TGTGCCAGCAGCCAATCAAGGAGTCGGGCCCTCCACTTT.